The present T cell receptor beta chain was sequenced within a study of blood T cell repertoires in COVID-19. Trimming cost V 0 bases and J 0 bases, with 13 bases left between them. The CDR3 totals 17 residues. Germline CDR1 is SGDLS and CDR2 is YYNGEE. The method was immunoSEQ multiplex PCR; TCRdb's version includes in-frame clones alone and lacks a portion of them. The profile shows around 160,000 clones, around 83% of them singletons. The J gene is TRBJ1-3, the V gene TRBV9; D is ambiguous. Sequencing was done on a sample of peripheral blood. The clonotype originates from a man between 18 and 29 years old with acute or convalescent COVID-19. Here the CDR3 DNA reads TGTGCCAGCAGCGTAGACTTCCTAAAACGCTCTGGAAACACCATATATTTT. It translates to CASSVDFLKRSGNTIYF.